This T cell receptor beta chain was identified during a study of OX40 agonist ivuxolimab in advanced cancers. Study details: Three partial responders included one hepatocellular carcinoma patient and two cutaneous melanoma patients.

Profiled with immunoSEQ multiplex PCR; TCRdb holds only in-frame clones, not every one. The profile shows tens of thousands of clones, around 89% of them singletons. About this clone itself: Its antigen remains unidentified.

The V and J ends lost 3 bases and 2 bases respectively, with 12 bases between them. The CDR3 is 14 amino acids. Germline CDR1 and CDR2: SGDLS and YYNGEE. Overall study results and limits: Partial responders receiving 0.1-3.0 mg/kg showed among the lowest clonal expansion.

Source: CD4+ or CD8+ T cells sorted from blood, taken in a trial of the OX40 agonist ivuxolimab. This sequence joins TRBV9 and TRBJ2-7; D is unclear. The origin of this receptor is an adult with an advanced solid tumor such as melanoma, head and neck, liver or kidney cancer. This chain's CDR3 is CASSAGPAAYEQYF. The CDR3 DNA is TGTGCCAGCAGCGCCGGGCCGGCAGCCTACGAGCAGTACTTC.